This T cell receptor (beta chain) was sequenced for a study of blood T cell repertoires in COVID-19. Background on the study: Samples taken during acute and convalescent COVID-19 were collected in the United States, Italy and Spain. In each case, the material was cDNA or gDNA derived from T cells, B-cell-depleted T cells, or PBMCs.

Authors' processing steps: Amplification with reference gene primers provided the estimates of nucleated cell counts. TCRdb's table, derived via immunoSEQ multiplex PCR, lists solely in-frame clones and lacks some. Clone size and the V and J calls come from that table; the DNA yielded D and trimming. The sample includes just over 250,000 clones, approximately 91% of them seen just once. Germline-derived CDR1 and CDR2 are SNHLY and FYNNEI. Trimming pared 7 bases from V and 4 bases from J, leaving 16 bases between. The CDR3 is 14 residues long. The chain employs TRBV2 and TRBJ1-2; D may be TRBD1 (5 bases). This TCR came from a person aged 18 to 30 with COVID-19, enrolled during active disease. Sequenced input: peripheral blood. Written as DNA, the CDR3 is TGTGCCAGCAATCTCGGGCAGGGTGGCTATGGCTACACCTTC. Translating it yields CASNLGQGGYGYTF.